This TCR beta chain was sequenced during a study of blood T cell repertoires in COVID-19 (dated by TCRdb to the early 2020s). In the study overall: The collaborator samples originated in the United States, Italy and Spain and spanned the acute and convalescent phases of COVID-19. The material from the prospective study consisted of cDNA or gDNA derived from T cells, B-cell-depleted T cells, or PBMCs. Deeply sampled blood TCRbeta repertoires from subjects exposed to, actively infected with, or recovered from COVID-19 were included in the dataset. The repertoires were made available in a free public database intended to serve as a resource for research on the immune response to SARS-CoV-2. The samples were drawn from two sources: the first 160 participants of the ongoing ImmuneRACE study, and over 950 subjects contributed by 6 global collaborators. Nearly every sample came with metadata listing a de-identified subject ID, COVID-19 status, age in years and sex. Where available, HLA class I and class II types were obtained from metadata supplied by the sample provider rather than from assay-based typing.

Study-wide findings and limitations: How much clinical and demographic metadata was included differed by source and by participant, and the metadata was provided uncurated.

CDR1 and CDR2 (SGHVS, FNYEAQ) derive from the germline V gene. Reading from cysteine to phenylalanine, the CDR3 counts 17 amino acids. Here the CDR3 DNA is all that survives: 51 bases in frame from base 1. V is cut by 1 base and J by 1 base, and the space between the germline ends is 16 bases. The immunoSEQ Assay, a bias-controlled multiplex PCR, was used to amplify TCRbeta CDR3 regions from genomic DNA. Regarding the original processing steps: Within the assay, amplification of reference gene primers was used to estimate how many nucleated cells each sample contained. To quantify the absolute abundance of each unique TCRbeta CDR3 rearrangement, sequence reads were collapsed and filtered. For each sample, productive Simpson clonality was calculated as the square root of Simpson's diversity index over productive rearrangements. TCRdb stores this immuneACCESS table with in-frame sequences only. Part of the clones is absent; in the studies checked, under half of the shortfall reflects unresolved V genes, and no reason is known for the rest. That table gives V, J and clone size, and the DNA gave D and trimming. This sample holds under 150,000 clones; 79% were observed only once. The ten largest clones capture roughly 3.6% of the sample.

Each collaborating institution followed its own protocols to collect whole blood in K2EDTA tubes. For TCRbeta analysis, collaborator samples were shipped as frozen whole blood, as isolated PBMCs, or as DNA extracted from either sample type. For this clone: No cognate antigen has been identified for it. The sample holds no much larger clone one base away, and base qualities are not on file.

The sequenced material came from peripheral blood. The receptor was derived from a man aged 55 to 70 with acute or convalescent COVID-19. The rearranged segments are TRBV7-6 and TRBJ1-1; TRBD1 could be the D gene, as 5 bases match. The DNA sequence follows: TGTGCCAGCAGCTTAGACCCTAGGGGTACTCAGAACACTGAAGCTTTCTTT. Translated, this is CASSLDPRGTQNTEAFF.